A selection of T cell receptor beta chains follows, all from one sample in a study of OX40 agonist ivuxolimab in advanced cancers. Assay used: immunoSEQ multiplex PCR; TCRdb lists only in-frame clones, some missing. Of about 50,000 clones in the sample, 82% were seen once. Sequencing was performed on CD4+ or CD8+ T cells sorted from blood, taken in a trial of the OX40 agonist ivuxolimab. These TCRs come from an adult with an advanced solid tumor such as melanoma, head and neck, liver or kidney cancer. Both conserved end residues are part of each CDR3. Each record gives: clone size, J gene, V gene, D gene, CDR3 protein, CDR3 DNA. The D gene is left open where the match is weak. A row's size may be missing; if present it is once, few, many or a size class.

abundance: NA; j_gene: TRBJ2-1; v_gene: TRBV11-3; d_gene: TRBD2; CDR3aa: CASTPRLAGGNEQFF; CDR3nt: TGTGCCAGCACTCCCCGACTAGCGGGGGGGAATGAGCAGTTCTTC
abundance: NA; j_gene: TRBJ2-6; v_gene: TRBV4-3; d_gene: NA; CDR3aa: CASSQVDGSGANVLTF; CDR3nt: TGCGCCAGCAGCCAAGTGGACGGCTCTGGGGCCAACGTCCTGACTTTC
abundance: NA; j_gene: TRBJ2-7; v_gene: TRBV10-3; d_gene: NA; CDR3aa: CAISAEPGHEQYF; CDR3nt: TGTGCCATCAGTGCAGAACCCGGACACGAGCAGTACTTC
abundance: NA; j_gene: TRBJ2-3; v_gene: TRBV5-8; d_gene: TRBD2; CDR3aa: CASSLAGGSDTQYF; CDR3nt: TGTGCCAGCAGCTTGGCGGGGGGATCAGATACGCAGTATTTT
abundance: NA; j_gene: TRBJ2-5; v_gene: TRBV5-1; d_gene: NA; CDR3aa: CASSIEAGLGETQYF; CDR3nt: TGCGCCAGCAGCATAGAGGCCGGGCTAGGGGAGACCCAGTACTTC
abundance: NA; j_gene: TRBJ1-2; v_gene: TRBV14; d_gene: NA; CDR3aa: CASSQDGTTRGYTF; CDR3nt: TGTGCCAGCAGCCAAGATGGGACCACCCGGGGCTACACCTTC
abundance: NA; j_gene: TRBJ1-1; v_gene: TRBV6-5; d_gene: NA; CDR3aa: CASSFLTGHRTEAFF; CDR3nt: TGTGCCAGCAGTTTTTTAACAGGGCATAGGACTGAAGCTTTCTTT
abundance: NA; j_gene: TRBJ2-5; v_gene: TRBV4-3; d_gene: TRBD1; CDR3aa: CASSQVQGAGGETQYF; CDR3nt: TGCGCCAGCAGCCAAGTACAGGGGGCTGGGGGAGAGACCCAGTACTTC
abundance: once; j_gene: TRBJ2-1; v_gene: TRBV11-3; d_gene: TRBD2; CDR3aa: CASSLDPAGGNNEQFF; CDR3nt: TGTGCCAGCAGCTTAGATCCGGCGGGAGGGAACAATGAGCAGTTCTTC
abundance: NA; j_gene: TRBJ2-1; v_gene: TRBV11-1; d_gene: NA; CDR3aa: CASSSTRSGEQFF; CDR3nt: TGTGCCAGCAGCTCCACTAGATCAGGGGAGCAGTTCTTC
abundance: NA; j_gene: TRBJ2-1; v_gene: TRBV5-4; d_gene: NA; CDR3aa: CASSWTESNEQFF; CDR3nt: TGTGCCAGCAGCTGGACAGAATCCAATGAGCAGTTCTTC
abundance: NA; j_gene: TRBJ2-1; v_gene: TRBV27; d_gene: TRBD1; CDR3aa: CASSLSSGTGGNEQFF; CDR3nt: TGTGCCAGCAGTTTATCATCAGGGACAGGGGGAAATGAGCAGTTCTTC
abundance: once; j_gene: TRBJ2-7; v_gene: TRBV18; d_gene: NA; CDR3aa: CASSPPTALGEQYF; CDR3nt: TGTGCCAGCTCACCACCGACAGCCTTAGGCGAGCAGTACTTC
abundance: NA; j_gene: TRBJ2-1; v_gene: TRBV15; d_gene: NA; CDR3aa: CATSRDRVLQFF; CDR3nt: TGTGCCACCAGCAGAGACCGGGTTCTGCAGTTCTTC
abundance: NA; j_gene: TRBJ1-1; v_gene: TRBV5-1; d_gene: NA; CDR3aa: CASSLGGKNTEAFF; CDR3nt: TGCGCCAGCAGCTTGGGGGGTAAGAACACTGAAGCTTTCTTT
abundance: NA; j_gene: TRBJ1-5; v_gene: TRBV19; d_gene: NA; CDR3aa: CASSPSGGGKENQPQHF; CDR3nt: TGTGCCAGTAGTCCCAGCGGGGGGGGGAAAGAGAATCAGCCCCAGCATTTT
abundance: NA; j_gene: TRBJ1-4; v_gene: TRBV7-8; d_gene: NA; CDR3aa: CASSNPTGWGEKLFF; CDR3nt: TGTGCCAGCAGCAACCCTACAGGGTGGGGTGAAAAACTGTTTTTT
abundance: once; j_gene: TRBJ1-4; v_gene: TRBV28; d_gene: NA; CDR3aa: CASSLRREKLFF; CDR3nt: TGTGCCAGCAGTTTGAGAAGGGAAAAACTGTTTTTT
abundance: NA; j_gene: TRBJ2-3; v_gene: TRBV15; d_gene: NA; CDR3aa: CATSREVHTDTQYF; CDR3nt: TGTGCCACCAGCAGAGAGGTCCACACAGATACGCAGTATTTT
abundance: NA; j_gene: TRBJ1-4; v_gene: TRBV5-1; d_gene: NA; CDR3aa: CASSLEGSREKLFF; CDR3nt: TGCGCCAGCAGCTTGGAAGGCAGCCGTGAAAAACTGTTTTTT
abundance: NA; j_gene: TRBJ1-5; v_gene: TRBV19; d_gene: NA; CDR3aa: CASQGGQVGGQPQHF; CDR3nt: TGTGCCTCCCAAGGTGGGCAGGTGGGGGGCCAGCCCCAGCATTTT